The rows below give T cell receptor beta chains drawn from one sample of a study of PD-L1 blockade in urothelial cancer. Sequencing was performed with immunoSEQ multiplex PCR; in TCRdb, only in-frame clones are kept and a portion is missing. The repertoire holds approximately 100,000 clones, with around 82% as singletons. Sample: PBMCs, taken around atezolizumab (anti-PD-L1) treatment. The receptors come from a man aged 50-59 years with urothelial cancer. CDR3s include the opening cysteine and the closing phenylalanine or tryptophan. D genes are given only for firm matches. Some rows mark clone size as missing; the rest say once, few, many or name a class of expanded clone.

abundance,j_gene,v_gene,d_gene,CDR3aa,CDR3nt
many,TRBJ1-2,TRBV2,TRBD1,CASSQDRVYGYTF,TGTGCCAGCAGTCAAGACAGGGTCTATGGCTACACCTTC
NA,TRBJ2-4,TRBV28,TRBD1,CASALYRGVRDIQYF,TGTGCCAGCGCACTTTACAGGGGGGTAAGAGACATTCAGTACTTC
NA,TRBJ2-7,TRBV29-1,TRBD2,CSVVSSGRWGHEQYF,TGCAGCGTTGTATCCAGCGGGAGGTGGGGCCACGAGCAGTACTTC
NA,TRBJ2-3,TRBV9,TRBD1,CASSAPTGGTDTQYF,TGTGCCAGCAGCGCCCCGACAGGGGGCACAGATACGCAGTATTTT
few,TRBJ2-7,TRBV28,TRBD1,CASTTGGEYEQYF,TGTGCCAGCACGACAGGGGGCGAATACGAGCAGTACTTC
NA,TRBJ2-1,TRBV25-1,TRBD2,CASSNPGTSVGSEQFF,TGTGCCAGCTCGAACCCCGGGACTAGCGTGGGGAGTGAGCAGTTCTTC
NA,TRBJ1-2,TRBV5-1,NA,CASSTQNYGYTF,TGCGCCAGCAGTACACAAAACTATGGCTACACCTTC
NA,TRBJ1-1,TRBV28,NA,CASPPPGLNTEAFF,TGTGCCAGCCCACCCCCGGGGTTGAACACTGAAGCTTTCTTT
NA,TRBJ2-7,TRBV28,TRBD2,CASASGRPPYEQYF,TGTGCCAGCGCTAGCGGGAGGCCACCCTACGAGCAGTACTTC
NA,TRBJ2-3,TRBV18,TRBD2,CASSLAGGPVDTQYF,TGTGCCAGCTCACTAGCGGGAGGGCCCGTAGATACGCAGTATTTT
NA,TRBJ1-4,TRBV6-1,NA,CASSDGGQADEKLFF,TGTGCCAGCAGTGACGGGGGGCAGGCGGATGAAAAACTGTTTTTT
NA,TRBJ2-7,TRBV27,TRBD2,CASSFVGGPREQYF,TGTGCCAGCAGTTTCGTGGGAGGGCCTCGCGAGCAGTACTTC
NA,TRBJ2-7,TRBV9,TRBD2,CASSVASGRGDEQYF,TGTGCCAGCAGCGTAGCTAGCGGGAGAGGAGACGAGCAGTACTTC
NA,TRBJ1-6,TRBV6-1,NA,CASSDSGVPPLHF,TGTGCCAGCAGTGACTCAGGGGTGCCACCCCTCCACTTT
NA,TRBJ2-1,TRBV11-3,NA,CASSLSRSQGEQFF,TGTGCCAGCAGCTTATCAAGGAGCCAGGGAGAGCAGTTCTTC
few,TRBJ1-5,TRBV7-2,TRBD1,CASSLVGRGRVNQPQHF,TGTGCCAGCAGCTTAGTTGGCAGGGGGCGAGTCAATCAGCCCCAGCATTTT
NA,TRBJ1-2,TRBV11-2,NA,CASSLGHVIGYTF,TGTGCCAGCAGCTTGGGACATGTAATTGGCTACACCTTC
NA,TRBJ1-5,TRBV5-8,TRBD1,CASSGGTGAYDSNQPQHF,TGTGCCAGCAGCGGAGGGACAGGTGCTTACGATAGCAATCAGCCCCAGCATTTT
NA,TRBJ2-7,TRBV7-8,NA,CASSRRQETSYEQYF,TGTGCCAGCAGCAGACGACAGGAGACTTCCTACGAGCAGTACTTC
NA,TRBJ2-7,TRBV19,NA,CASMKEGEGAYEQYF,TGTGCCAGTATGAAAGAGGGGGAGGGGGCCTACGAGCAGTACTTC